This T cell receptor beta chain was sequenced for a study of shared clonotypes between healthy human individuals. TCRdb's copy holds only in-frame clones and misses some; the assay was immunoSEQ multiplex PCR. The sample consists of roughly 760,000 clones, 74% of them appearing once. Germline CDR1 reads SGHDN; CDR2 reads FVKESK. Trimming took 0 bases from V and 3 from J, leaving 4 bases between them. This CDR3 is built from 13 residues. This TCR derives from a young woman in good health. This chain joins TRBV14 and TRBJ2-3; D is unresolved. Sequencing input: memory CD4+ T cells sorted from blood. The subset here: CD45RA-negative fraction. The CDR3 DNA reads TGTGCCAGCAGCCAAGATTTGACAGATACGCAGTATTTT. Protein: CASSQDLTDTQYF.